Presented here are 32 T cell receptor beta chains from one specimen sequenced in a study of blood T cell repertoires in COVID-19 (dated by TCRdb to about 2020). The library was produced with the immunoSEQ multiplex PCR assay. Held by TCRdb, this immuneACCESS table contains in-frame sequences only and omits some clones. Under half of the omission traces to an unresolved V gene where checked; the cause of the rest is unknown. The table for this sample lists about 230,000 clones; about four fifths of them were counted only once. In total, the top ten clones hold around 1.8% of the sample. The specimen sequenced was PBMCs or T cells enriched from blood (not recorded which). The receptors originated from a man in his 60s who had recovered from COVID-19.

This clone appeared once. The chain joins TRBV13 to TRBJ1-1, with a weak D call TRBD1 (6 bases). This CDR3 contains 16 residues. CDR1 and CDR2 (germline): PRHDT, FYEKMQ (reference sequence). Between the trimmed V and J ends, which lost 4 bases and 0 bases, there was a span of 15 bases. The CDR3 is CASSSRDKGMNTEAFF. CDR3 in DNA: TGTGCCAGCAGCTCCCGGGACAAGGGGATGAACACTGAAGCTTTCTTT. The full variable domain, in which reference TRBV13 and TRBJ1-1 provide the parts outside the CDR3, is AAGVIQSPRHLIKEKRETATLKCYPIPRHDTVYWYQQGPGQDPQFLISFYEKMQSDKGSIPDRFSAQQFSDYHSELNMSSLELGDSALYFCASSSRDKGMNTEAFFGQGTRLTVV.

The V and J genes are TRBV7-6 and TRBJ2-1, with D hard to call. V was shortened by 4 bases and J by 5 bases, with 3 bases between the two germline ends. The CDR3 extends over 11 amino acids. CDR1 and CDR2 (germline): SGHVS, FNYEAQ. The CDR3 sequence: CASSSNNEQFF. CDR3 coding DNA: TGTGCCAGCAGCTCAAACAATGAGCAGTTCTTC.

This chain joins TRBV7-9 and TRBJ2-5, with D unresolved. This CDR3 region has 11 residues. Germline V lookup: CDR1 SEHNR, CDR2 FQNEAQ (reference sequence). V lost 4 bases to trimming and J lost 3 bases, with 3 bases between them. The CDR3 DNA sequence: TGTGCCAGCAGCTCTAAAGAGACCCAGTACTTC. Encoded protein: CASSSKETQYF.

The chain is built from TRBV4-3 and TRBJ2-1; 8 bases align to TRBD2. V was clipped by 2 bases and J by 4 bases; unmatched bases: 7. This CDR3 region has 16 residues. Germline values: CDR1 LGHNA, CDR2 YSLEER. Here the CDR3 DNA reads TGCGCCAGCAGCCAATTAAGCGGGGGATATTACAATGAGCAGTTCTTC. Its translation is CASSQLSGGYYNEQFF.

This clone appeared a single time. The rearrangement uses TRBV11-3 and TRBJ2-5; a possible D gene is TRBD1 (5 bases). V lost 6 bases to trimming and J lost 2 bases, with 13 bases between them. Germline V gene data show CDR1 as SGHNT and CDR2 as YENEEA. The CDR3 loop spans 14 amino acids. The CDR3 loop is CASSTGHGQETQYF. The CDR3 DNA sequence: TGTGCCAGCAGTACCGGACACGGGCAAGAGACCCAGTACTTC.

This chain connects TRBV6-5 to TRBJ1-6, with D possibly being TRBD1 (5 bases). Trimming pared 4 bases from V and 10 bases from J, leaving 17 bases between. The CDR3 contains 15 residues. The V gene's germline CDR1 is MNHEY and CDR2 SVGAGI. CDR3 loop: CASSSRDVGGSPLHF. In DNA, the CDR3 is TGTGCCAGCAGTTCCCGGGACGTTGGGGGGTCACCCCTCCACTTT.

The rearrangement uses TRBV4-3 and TRBJ1-2; tentative D call: TRBD1 (6 bases). The CDR3 consists of 14 residues. Germline CDR1 and CDR2: LGHNA and YSLEER. V lost 0 bases to trimming and J lost 8 bases, with 13 bases between them. The CDR3 sequence: CASSQDPRGRGYTF. CDR3 nucleotide sequence: TGCGCCAGCAGCCAAGACCCCAGGGGTCGCGGCTACACCTTC.

The rearrangement uses TRBV24-1 and TRBJ2-3, with 8 bases fitting TRBD2. Germline lookup yields CDR1 KGHDR and CDR2 SFDVKD. The length of the CDR3 is 14 residues. The J segment lost 3 bases and the V segment lost 9 bases, leaving 7 bases of the junction unmatched. Here the CDR3 reads CATGRGGWTDTQYF. In DNA, the CDR3 is TGTGCCACCGGACGGGGGGGCTGGACAGATACGCAGTATTTT.

V is TRBV6-1 and J is TRBJ1-3; a weak D match, TRBD1 (5 bases). Germline loops: CDR1 MNHNS, CDR2 SASEGT. Trimming took off 2 bases at V and 2 bases at J, with 10 bases between the two ends. The CDR3 runs to 15 residues. The CDR3 region is CASSESTDPGNTIYF. CDR3 DNA: TGTGCCAGCAGTGAATCGACAGACCCTGGAAACACCATATATTTT.

This clone was observed once. The rearrangement joins TRBV6-1 to TRBJ2-1, with TRBD1 identical over 8 bases. The CDR3 is 15 amino acids. Germline loops: CDR1 MNHNS, CDR2 SASEGT. With 0 bases clipped from V and 8 bases from J, the junction kept 6 bases outside the gene matches. The CDR3 spells CASSEAWTGFYEQFF. The CDR3 nucleotides are TGTGCCAGCAGTGAAGCGTGGACAGGGTTCTATGAGCAGTTCTTC.

The chain combines TRBV19 with TRBJ2-6; 9 bases map to TRBD1. The germline CDR1 and CDR2 sequences are LNHDA and SQIVND (reference sequence). Trimming removed 3 bases from V and 0 bases from J; junction bases left unmatched: 9. The CDR3 consists of 19 residues. For the CDR3, the DNA is TGTGCCAGTAGTATCGTCGGGACAGGGTACAGCTCTGGGGCCAACGTCCTGACTTTC. It yields the protein CASSIVGTGYSSGANVLTF.

The rearrangement links TRBV10-3 to TRBJ2-5, with D perhaps matching TRBD2 (6 bases). With 0 bases removed from V and 6 bases from J, the gap between germline ends came to 17 bases. Germline CDR1 and CDR2: ENHRY and SYGVKD. This CDR3 has 16 amino acids. CDR3 loop: CAISESIGSGGKTQYF. The CDR3 DNA follows: TGTGCCATCAGTGAGTCGATCGGCAGCGGAGGGAAGACCCAGTACTTC.

V and J are TRBV19 and TRBJ1-6; 9 bases are a match to TRBD1. Germline V lookup: CDR1 LNHDA, CDR2 SQIVND (reference sequence). The CDR3 extends over 14 amino acids. V lost 7 bases, J lost 10 bases, and 8 bases stayed unmatched. The CDR3 nucleotides read TGTGCCAGTACCGGGACAGGGTGGAGATCACCCCTCCACTTT. Residues: CASTGTGWRSPLHF. Filled out from reference TRBV19 and TRBJ1-6, the complete variable domain reads DGGITQSPKYLFRKEGQNVTLSCEQNLNHDAMYWYRQDPGQGLRLIYYSQIVNDFQKGDIAEGYSVSREKKESFPLTVTSAQKNPTAFYLCASTGTGWRSPLHFGNGTRLTVT.

This clone was counted at least ten times. This chain connects TRBV7-2 to TRBJ1-2; a weak D match, TRBD1 (5 bases). This CDR3 region has 14 residues. Trimming shortened V by 2 bases and J by 8 bases, and 15 bases separated the two germline ends. CDR1 SGHTA and CDR2 FQGNSA come from the germline V gene. The CDR3 bases are TGTGCCAGCAGCTTAATTTGGCAGGGCGGCGGCTACACCTTC. It codes for CASSLIWQGGGYTF.

This sequence joins TRBV19 and TRBJ2-3, with D tentatively TRBD1 (5 bases). The CDR3 has 13 residues. Trimming took 5 bases from V and 11 from J, leaving 17 bases between them. CDR1 and CDR2 from the germline V gene are LNHDA and SQIVND (reference sequence). CDR3 protein: CASSPKVDQGQYF. The CDR3 DNA reads TGTGCCAGTAGTCCGAAGGTTGACCAGGGGCAGTATTTT.

The chain couples TRBV5-1 to TRBJ2-1; 8 bases are a match to TRBD1. The V gene's germline CDR1 is SGHRS and CDR2 YFSETQ. The CDR3 sequence is 16 residues long. With V trimmed by 3 bases and J by 6 bases, 11 bases remained unmatched. CDR3: CASSWLRQGTVNEQFF. CDR3 bases: TGCGCCAGCAGCTGGCTGCGACAGGGGACGGTCAATGAGCAGTTCTTC.

The rearrangement uses TRBV11-2 and TRBJ1-2; 11 bases are shared with TRBD1. The CDR3 totals 16 residues. Trimming cost V 2 bases and J 7 bases; bases outside gene matches: 9. CDR1 and CDR2 (germline): SGHAT, FQNNGV. The CDR3 DNA reads as TGTGCCAGCAGCTTACCACTCGGACAGGGGGCTGGTGGCTACACCTTC. Translating it yields CASSLPLGQGAGGYTF.

A few counts support this clone. V is TRBV5-4 and J is TRBJ1-3; D may be TRBD1 (5 bases). Trimming cost V 5 bases and J 0 bases, with 9 bases left between them. Germline-derived CDR1 and CDR2 are SGHNT and YYREEE (reference sequence). The CDR3 covers 14 residues. CDR3 in amino acids: CASSSRDSGNTIYF. As DNA, the CDR3 is TGTGCCAGCAGTTCCAGGGACTCTGGAAACACCATATATTTT.

The genes are TRBV5-8 and TRBJ1-5; D is ambiguous. The V gene lost 4 bases and the J gene lost 4 bases, with 9 bases spanning the gap. Per the germline V gene, CDR1 is SGHTS and CDR2 is YDEGEE. The CDR3 has 13 residues. This chain's CDR3 is CASSAQVNQPQHF. The CDR3 DNA sequence: TGTGCCAGCAGCGCGCAGGTGAATCAGCCCCAGCATTTT.

The chain combines TRBV7-9 with TRBJ1-4, with TRBD1 identical over 7 bases. J lost 4 bases, V lost 6 bases, and 11 bases had no gene match. This CDR3 has 16 amino acids. CDR1 SEHNR and CDR2 FQNEAQ come from the germline V gene (reference sequence). CDR3 loop: CASSPHVDRINEKLFF. The CDR3 nucleotides are TGTGCCAGCAGTCCACACGTGGACAGGATTAATGAAAAACTGTTTTTT.

CDR3 sequence: CASSLVPGNYGYTF. The DNA for the CDR3 is TGTGCCAGCAGCTTAGTTCCGGGTAACTATGGCTACACCTTC. The chain links TRBV11-3 to TRBJ1-2; D ambiguous. Looked up from germline, CDR1 is SGHNT and CDR2 is YENEEA. The CDR3 length is 14 residues. Trimming removed 1 base at V and 1 base at J, with 7 bases between. Full variable domain (outside the CDR3, taken from reference TRBV11-3 and TRBJ1-2): EAGVVQSPRYKIIEKKQPVAFWCNPISGHNTLYWYLQNLGQGPELLIRYENEEAVDDSQLPKDRFSAERLKGVDSTLKIQPAELGDSAVYLCASSLVPGNYGYTFGSGTRLTVV.

This clone was detected once. The rearrangement joins TRBV7-9 to TRBJ1-6; the D gene is possibly TRBD1 (5 bases). Germline assignment: CDR1 SEHNR and CDR2 FQNEAQ (reference sequence). This CDR3 has 14 amino acids. Trimming left V 4 bases short and J 9 bases short, with 13 bases between. CDR3 in amino acids: CASSSTGASSPLHF. CDR3 bases: TGTGCCAGCAGCTCAACAGGAGCGAGTTCACCCCTCCACTTT. The variable domain in full, completed from reference TRBV7-9 and TRBJ1-6, reads DTGVSQNPRHKITKRGQNVTFRCDPISEHNRLYWYRQTLGQGPEFLTYFQNEAQLEKSRLLSDRFSAERPKGSFSTLEIQRTEQGDSAMYLCASSSTGASSPLHFGNGTRLTVT.

The rearrangement joins TRBV19 to TRBJ1-6; 8 bases are a match to TRBD1. The CDR3 consists of 15 residues. Trimming at V came to 2 bases and at J to 7 bases, leaving 4 bases not matched to a gene. The germline V gene has CDR1 LNHDA and CDR2 SQIVND (reference sequence). The CDR3 nucleotides read TGTGCCAGTAGTATACAGGGGGCTGCGAATTCACCCCTCCACTTT. Translated: CASSIQGAANSPLHF.

The J gene is TRBJ2-2, the V gene TRBV27; D might be TRBD2 (5 bases). CDR1 is MNHEY and CDR2 is SMNVEV in the germline V gene (reference sequence). This CDR3 has 14 residues. V was pared by 7 bases and J by 1 base, with 10 bases between. The CDR3 here is CASTPAGNTGELFF. CDR3 nucleotides: TGTGCCAGCACCCCGGCGGGGAACACCGGGGAGCTGTTTTTT.

The chain has TRBV3-1 (or the pseudogene TRBV3-2) and TRBJ2-5; 7 nucleotides agree with TRBD1. V lost 2 bases, J lost 5 bases, and 11 bases stayed unmatched. Per germline, CDR1 LGHDT and CDR2 YNNKEL (reference sequence). The length of the CDR3 is 16 residues. The CDR3, as DNA: TGTGCCAGCAGCCAACGCAGGGCCAGGGGGTCGGAGACCCAGTACTTC. Translated: CASSQRRARGSETQYF.

This rearrangement joins TRBV15 to TRBJ2-3, with D possibly TRBD2 on 5 matching bases. The CDR3 consists of 14 residues. Trimming shortened V by 6 bases and J by 2 bases, and 12 bases separated the two germline ends. Per germline, CDR1 LNHNV and CDR2 YYDKDF (reference sequence). The CDR3 sequence: CATSEPGNTDTQYF. The CDR3 nucleotides read TGTGCCACCAGTGAACCGGGAAACACAGATACGCAGTATTTT.

This clone was detected once. DNA of the CDR3: TGTGCCAGCAGTGTCACAGGGGGCACTCAGCCCCAGCATTTT. Residues: CASSVTGGTQPQHF. V is TRBV7-2 and J is TRBJ1-5, with TRBD1 matching 9 bases. V lost 6 bases to trimming and J lost 6 bases; unmatched junction nucleotides: 6. Germline assignment: CDR1 SGHTA and CDR2 FQGNSA. The CDR3 loop spans 14 amino acids.

The chain has TRBV6-2 or TRBV6-3 and TRBJ1-3; no reliable D call. The V end lost 5 bases, the J end lost 0 bases, and 11 bases lay between the germline ends. The CDR3 is 15 amino acids. The germline gives CDR1 MNHEY, CDR2 SVGEGT. CDR3 bases: TGTGCCAGCAGTGTCCCGGTTAACTCTGGAAACACCATATATTTT. The encoded protein is CASSVPVNSGNTIYF.

The chain recombines TRBV18 with TRBJ1-3; D may be TRBD1 (6 bases). The V end was cut by 0 bases, the J end by 4 bases, with 19 bases between. Germline V gene data show CDR1 as KGHSH and CDR2 as LQKENI. This CDR3 comprises 18 residues. The CDR3 sequence is CASSPPDSLGAEGNTIYF. Here the CDR3 DNA reads TGTGCCAGCTCACCACCGGATTCTCTGGGGGCTGAAGGAAACACCATATATTTT.

V gene TRBV29-1 combines with J gene TRBJ1-1; D is perhaps TRBD1 (5 bases). Trimming pared 2 bases from V and 4 bases from J, leaving 11 bases between. Germline CDR1 reads SQVTM; CDR2 reads ANQGSEA. The length of the CDR3 is 13 residues. The CDR3 coding sequence is TGCAGCGTTGAAAGTCAGGGTTTCACTGAAGCTTTCTTT. Translation: CSVESQGFTEAFF.

The chain joins TRBV2 to TRBJ1-2; D is ambiguous. V was cut by 4 bases and J by 4 bases, with 13 bases left in between. The CDR3 spans 14 residues. Germline CDR1 SNHLY, CDR2 FYNNEI. The CDR3 sequence: CASSVDTQFYGYTF. The CDR3 bases are TGTGCCAGCAGTGTTGATACCCAGTTCTATGGCTACACCTTC.

The chain combines TRBV11-2 with TRBJ1-1, with no clear D. From germline, CDR1 is SGHAT and CDR2 FQNNGV. There are 15 residues in the CDR3. V gave up 5 bases and J gave up 4 bases, with 17 bases separating them. The CDR3 is CASSQGRRGSTEAFF. Here the CDR3 DNA reads TGTGCCAGCAGCCAAGGACGGCGGGGATCCACTGAAGCTTTCTTT.